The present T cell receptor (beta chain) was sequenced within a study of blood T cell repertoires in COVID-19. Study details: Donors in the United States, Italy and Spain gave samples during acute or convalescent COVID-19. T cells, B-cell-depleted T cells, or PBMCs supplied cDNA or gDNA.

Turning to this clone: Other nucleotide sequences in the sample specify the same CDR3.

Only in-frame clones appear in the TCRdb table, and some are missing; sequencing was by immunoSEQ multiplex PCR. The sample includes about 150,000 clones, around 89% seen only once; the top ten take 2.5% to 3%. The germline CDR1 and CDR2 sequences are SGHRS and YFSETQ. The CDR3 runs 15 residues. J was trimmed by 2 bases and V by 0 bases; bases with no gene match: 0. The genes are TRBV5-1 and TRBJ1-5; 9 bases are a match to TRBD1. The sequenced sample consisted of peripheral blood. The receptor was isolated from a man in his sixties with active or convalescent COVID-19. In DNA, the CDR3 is TGCGCCAGCAGCTTGGGACAGGGGGGCAATCAGCCCCAGCATTTT. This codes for CASSLGQGGNQPQHF.